The source of this TCR beta chain is a study of shared clonotypes between healthy human individuals. Trimming left V 8 bases short and J 1 base short, with 8 bases between. The V gene's germline CDR1 is SGHTA and CDR2 FQGNSA. The length of the CDR3 is 12 residues. This clone appeared once. Deep was the level at which the assay was run. Sequenced by immunoSEQ multiplex PCR; TCRdb stores in-frame clones only, minus some. The repertoire includes about 490,000 clones, around 78% of them detected once, and 10% to 15% sits in the top ten. The clonotype originates from a woman in her forties in good health. Some clones in this sample may be carry-over from other donors' samples. Sequenced sample: PBMCs. This chain joins TRBV7-2 and TRBJ2-5, with D possibly matching TRBD2 (5 bases). DNA of the CDR3: TGTGCCAGCTTCGGGATCCAAGAGACCCAGTACTTC. It codes for CASFGIQETQYF.